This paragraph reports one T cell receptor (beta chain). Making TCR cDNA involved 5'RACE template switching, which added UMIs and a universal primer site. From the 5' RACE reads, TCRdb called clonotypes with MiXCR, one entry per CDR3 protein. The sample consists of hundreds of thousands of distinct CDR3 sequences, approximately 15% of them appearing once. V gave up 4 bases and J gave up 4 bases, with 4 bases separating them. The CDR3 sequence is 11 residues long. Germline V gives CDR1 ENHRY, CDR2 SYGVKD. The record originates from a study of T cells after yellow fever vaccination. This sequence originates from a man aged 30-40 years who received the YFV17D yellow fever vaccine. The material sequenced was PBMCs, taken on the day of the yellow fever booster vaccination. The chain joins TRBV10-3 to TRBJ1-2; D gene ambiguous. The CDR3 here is CAISATYGYTF. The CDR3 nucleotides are TGTGCCATCAGTGCCACCTATGGCTACACCTTC.